Each of the 8 T cell receptor beta chains below was sequenced from the same sample in a study of long-term antiretroviral therapy in people with HIV. The assay, immunoSEQ v3.0, was run at survey level. Data came from immunoSEQ multiplex PCR; TCRdb stores just in-frame clones and leaves some out. The sample lists 7,000 or so clones, 73% seen once, with around 32% in the top ten. The material sequenced was unsorted PBMCs, taken 0.2 years after starting antiretroviral therapy. The receptors derive from a man aged 35 to 55 with HIV.

This chain connects TRBV5-1 to TRBJ2-1; 8 bases are shared with TRBD1. The CDR3 length is 19 residues. V was pared by 3 bases and J by 9 bases, with 23 bases of the junction left unmatched. Germline V gene sequence: CDR1 SGHRS, CDR2 YFSETQ. The CDR3 is CASSSKGQGGSRYPTEQFF. CDR3 in DNA: TGCGCCAGCAGCTCGAAAGGACAGGGAGGCAGCAGGTATCCTACTGAGCAGTTCTTC. The full variable domain, in which reference TRBV5-1 and TRBJ2-1 provide the parts outside the CDR3, is KAGVTQTPRYLIKTRGQQVTLSCSPISGHRSVSWYQQTPGQGLQFLFEYFSETQRNKGNFPGRFSGRQFSNSRSEMNVSTLELGDSALYLCASSSKGQGGSRYPTEQFFGPGTRLTVL.

The V gene is TRBV5-1, the J gene TRBJ2-2; D gene unclear. The V end was cut by 4 bases, the J end by 0 bases, with 7 bases between. The CDR3 runs 14 residues. The germline V gene has CDR1 SGHRS and CDR2 YFSETQ. This chain's CDR3 is CASSDRSNTGELFF. The CDR3 region has the DNA TGCGCCAGCAGCGACCGATCGAACACCGGGGAGCTGTTTTTT.

This clone was recorded a few times. The chain links TRBV2 to TRBJ1-6; the D is unclear. V shed 0 bases and J shed 4 bases, with 7 bases lying between them. Germline V gene sequence: CDR1 SNHLY, CDR2 FYNNEI. The CDR3 runs to 15 residues. DNA of the CDR3: TGTGCCAGCAGTGAAGCGCTTCGGTATAATTCACCCCTCCACTTT. This translates into CASSEALRYNSPLHF.

This sequence joins TRBV10-2 and TRBJ2-3; D might be TRBD2 (6 bases). V lost 0 bases, J lost 8 bases, and 15 bases lay in between. CDR3 length: 15 residues. The germline CDR1 and CDR2 sequences are WSHSY and SAAADI. The CDR3 reads CASSESRGMGGTQYF. In nucleotides, the CDR3 is TGCGCCAGCAGTGAGTCCCGGGGGATGGGGGGTACGCAGTATTTT.

This chain connects TRBV6-5 to TRBJ1-1; possible D gene TRBD1, 5 bases. V shed 5 bases and J shed 1 base, with 11 bases lying between them. Per germline, CDR1 MNHEY and CDR2 SVGAGI. The CDR3 runs to 14 residues. CDR3 nucleotides: TGTGCCAGCAGTAATACAGGAGGGAACACTGAAGCTTTCTTT. This translates into CASSNTGGNTEAFF.

The V gene is TRBV19, the J gene TRBJ1-2; possible D gene TRBD1, 5 bases. Germline lookup yields CDR1 LNHDA and CDR2 SQIVND (reference sequence). The CDR3 is 11 amino acids. V was shortened by 3 bases and J by 7 bases, with 6 bases between the two germline ends. The CDR3 spells CASSIQGGYTF. The CDR3 nucleotides read TGTGCCAGTAGTATTCAGGGTGGCTACACCTTC.

The V gene is TRBV6-6, the J gene TRBJ2-1; a possible D gene is TRBD1 (5 bases). This CDR3 is built from 12 residues. V was shortened by 4 bases and J by 10 bases, with 11 bases between the two germline ends. CDR1 and CDR2 (germline): MNHNY, SVGAGI (reference sequence). DNA for the CDR3: TGTGCCAGCAGTTTCCCTCGGACAGAGCAGTTCTTC. Protein product: CASSFPRTEQFF.

This chain connects TRBV9 to TRBJ1-2; D unclear. The V gene's germline CDR1 is SGDLS and CDR2 YYNGEE. The germline V and J ends were trimmed by 0 bases and 8 bases, with 17 bases remaining between them. This CDR3 spans 15 amino acids. CDR3: CASSVGGRTAEGYTF. In DNA, the CDR3 is TGTGCCAGCAGCGTAGGCGGGAGGACGGCTGAAGGCTACACCTTC.